Listed below are T cell receptor beta chains from one sample, sequenced in a study of OX40 agonist ivuxolimab in advanced cancers. The data were produced by immunoSEQ multiplex PCR, yet TCRdb's version contains in-frame clones alone and is incomplete. This sample carries roughly 70,000 clones, around 83% of them seen once, and the ten largest clones take about 0.42%. The source material was CD4+ or CD8+ T cells sorted from blood, sampled in a trial of the OX40 agonist ivuxolimab. These receptors were obtained from an adult with an advanced solid tumor such as melanoma, head and neck, liver or kidney cancer. The CDR3 runs from the conserved cysteine through the conserved F or W. D genes are given only for firm matches. For some rows the clone size is stated as once, few or many, or as a class when expanded; others skip it.

>TRBJ1-6|-|TRBV25-1|-
CASSAGRSYNSPLHF
TGTGCCAGCTCAGCGGGCCGGTCCTATAATTCACCCCTCCACTTT
>TRBJ1-2|once|TRBV7-2|TRBD1
CASSLRTGGNYGYTF
TGTGCCAGCAGCTTAAGGACAGGGGGCAACTATGGCTACACCTTC
>TRBJ1-2|-|TRBV10-2|TRBD1
CASSTGVSYGYTF
TGCGCCAGCTCGACAGGGGTCAGCTATGGCTACACCTTC
>TRBJ1-2|-|TRBV7-9|-
CASSLLGTTYGYTF
TGTGCCAGCAGCTTATTGGGGACCACCTATGGCTACACCTTC
>TRBJ2-5|-|TRBV5-1|-
CASRAAGTQETQYF
TGCGCCAGCAGGGCGGCAGGAACCCAAGAGACCCAGTACTTC
>TRBJ1-1|-|TRBV29-1|-
CSVAATGGTEAFF
TGCAGCGTTGCGGCGACAGGAGGAACTGAAGCTTTCTTT
>TRBJ1-4|-|TRBV19|-
CASSISGRDGEKLFF
TGTGCCAGTAGTATATCCGGCAGGGATGGGGAAAAACTGTTTTTT
>TRBJ2-1|-|TRBV6-5|-
CASSSYARDNEQFF
TGTGCCAGCAGTTCCTATGCGCGAGACAATGAGCAGTTCTTC
>TRBJ1-2|-|TRBV7-2|-
CASSSRRGSINYGYTF
TGTGCCAGCAGCTCGAGACGGGGGAGCATTAACTATGGCTACACCTTC
>TRBJ1-1|-|TRBV12-2|-
CASRSKTGGLKNTEAFF
TGTGCAAGTCGGTCTAAAACAGGGGGCTTGAAGAACACTGAAGCTTTCTTT
>TRBJ2-1|-|TRBV7-9|-
CASSLRRSMAYNEQFF
TGTGCCAGCAGCCTCCGGAGGTCCATGGCCTACAATGAGCAGTTCTTC
>TRBJ2-7|few|TRBV30|TRBD1
CAWSAGQRSSYEQYF
TGTGCCTGGAGTGCGGGACAGAGATCCTCCTACGAGCAGTACTTC
>TRBJ2-2|-|TRBV7-7|TRBD1
CASSLAGQGLAGELFF
TGTGCCAGCAGCTTAGCTGGACAGGGTTTAGCCGGGGAGCTGTTTTTT
>TRBJ1-5|-|TRBV2|TRBD1
CASREDRGGSNQPQHF
TGTGCCAGCAGGGAGGACAGGGGAGGGAGCAATCAGCCCCAGCATTTT
>TRBJ2-2|-|TRBV10-3|TRBD2
CAIRASGGNTGELFF
TGTGCCATCAGAGCTAGCGGGGGGAACACCGGGGAGCTGTTTTTT
>TRBJ2-3|once|TRBV4-1|TRBD2
CASSQVGGGASDTQYF
TGCGCCAGCAGCCAAGTCGGCGGGGGGGCTTCAGATACGCAGTATTTT
>TRBJ1-2|-|TRBV2|TRBD1
CASSKGARGDYGYTF
TGTGCCAGCAGTAAGGGGGCCCGAGGGGACTATGGCTACACCTTC
>TRBJ1-1|-|TRBV27|-
CATKRPGTLNTEAFF
TGTGCCACAAAGCGCCCCGGGACGCTGAACACTGAAGCTTTCTTT
>TRBJ2-6|-|TRBV5-1|-
CASSPKDSGANVLTF
TGCGCCAGCAGCCCTAAAGACTCTGGGGCCAACGTCCTGACTTTC
>TRBJ2-5|-|TRBV18|-
CASSPINGGETQYF
TGTGCCAGCTCACCAATTAATGGGGGAGAGACCCAGTACTTC
>TRBJ2-7|-|TRBV5-1|TRBD2
CASRQQVLAEEQYF
TGCGCCAGCAGGCAGCAGGTCCTAGCGGAGGAGCAGTACTTC
>TRBJ1-3|-|TRBV28|-
CASPTASGNTIYF
TGTGCCAGCCCTACAGCCTCTGGAAACACCATATATTTT
>TRBJ1-2|-|TRBV6-4|-
CASSGGRAVNYGYTF
TGTGCCAGCAGTGGGGGCAGGGCAGTCAACTATGGCTACACCTTC
>TRBJ2-2|-|TRBV15|-
CATSRDGVQGGGTGELFF
TGTGCCACCAGCAGAGATGGGGTCCAGGGAGGGGGCACCGGGGAGCTGTTTTTT
>TRBJ2-1|-|TRBV5-1|TRBD1
CASTTRQGARNEQFF
TGCGCCAGCACCACCAGACAGGGGGCTCGCAATGAGCAGTTCTTC
>TRBJ2-5|once|TRBV7-2|-
CASSLAGTGEETQYF
TGTGCCAGCAGCTTGGCCGGGACGGGGGAAGAGACCCAGTACTTC
>TRBJ2-7|-|TRBV19|-
CASSRGLSYEQYF
TGTGCCAGTAGTAGGGGTCTCTCCTACGAGCAGTACTTC
>TRBJ1-1|few|TRBV5-1|-
CASSLELNTEAFF
TGCGCCAGCAGCTTGGAATTGAACACTGAAGCTTTCTTT
>TRBJ2-7|-|TRBV7-2|-
CASSATSGTRVGEQYF
TGTGCCAGCAGCGCGACGTCCGGGACGAGGGTGGGGGAGCAGTACTTC
>TRBJ1-2|-|TRBV28|-
CASRSRDYGYTF
TGTGCCAGCAGATCCCGGGACTATGGCTACACCTTC
>TRBJ2-2|once|TRBV7-3|TRBD2
CASSSAGGANTGELFF
TGTGCCAGCAGCTCCGCGGGAGGTGCGAACACCGGGGAGCTGTTTTTT
>TRBJ1-4|few|TRBV5-1|-
CASSLEGDATNEKLFF
TGCGCCAGCAGCCTGGAGGGGGACGCAACTAATGAAAAACTGTTTTTT
>TRBJ2-2|-|TRBV5-1|-
CASSLLGTAGELFF
TGCGCCAGCAGCTTGTTGGGAACGGCCGGGGAGCTGTTTTTT
>TRBJ1-4|few|TRBV28|-
CASSLRRSNFGLQGEKLFF
TGTGCCAGCAGTTTAAGGCGGTCAAACTTCGGTCTGCAGGGTGAAAAACTGTTTTTT
>TRBJ2-7|-|TRBV27|TRBD2
CATRTSGRSEQYF
TGTGCCACACGGACTAGCGGGAGATCCGAGCAGTACTTC